This T cell receptor beta chain was recorded in a study of shared clonotypes between healthy human individuals. This CDR3 comprises 13 residues. Germline V gene sequence: CDR1 MNHNS, CDR2 SASEGT. V trimming: 4 bases; J trimming: 5 bases; junction bases outside the gene matches: 2. Assay used: immunoSEQ multiplex PCR; TCRdb lists only in-frame clones, some missing. The sample shows around 510,000 clones, around 76% of them seen only once. This clone was picked up one time. The genes are TRBV6-1 and TRBJ2-7; 10 bases match TRBD1. Sequencing was carried out using PBMCs. The origin of this receptor is a woman aged 40-49 years in good health. Some clones in this sample may be carry-over from other donors' samples. The CDR3 here is CASSVGTGDEQYF. Here the CDR3 DNA reads TGTGCCAGCAGTGTCGGGACAGGGGACGAGCAGTACTTC.